This T cell receptor (beta chain) comes out of a study of T cell responses to AZD1222 COVID-19 vaccine. The table came from immunoSEQ multiplex PCR; TCRdb's copy has only in-frame clones and leaves some out. The sample lists about 170,000 clones, roughly 90% seen once, with roughly 1.6% in the top ten. Germline CDR1 is LNHDA and CDR2 is SQIVND (reference sequence). Trimming shortened V by 5 bases and J by 4 bases, and 9 bases separated the two germline ends. This CDR3 contains 14 residues. The chain recombines TRBV19 with TRBJ1-6; D may be TRBD1 (6 bases). Material: peripheral blood, obtained on day 0 of AZD1222 vaccination. The clonotype comes from an adult in good health. CDR3 residues: CASSGTNYNSPLHF. The CDR3 DNA is TGTGCCAGTAGTGGGACAAATTATAATTCACCCCTCCACTTT.